The 4 T cell receptor beta chains given below trace back to one sample, sequenced in a study of breast tumors, draining lymph nodes, adjacent tissues. TCRdb used MiXCR to reprocess the multiplex PCR reads, holding one entry per CDR3 protein. The data hold fewer than 150,000 distinct CDR3 sequences, with around 21% observed a single time. The lymph nodes were axillary draining lymph nodes from breast cancer patients. The source material was axillary lymph node tissue. All receptors derive from a female donor with breast cancer. Some clones in this sample may be carry-over from other donors' samples.

This clonotype has ten or more counts. The chain joins TRBV10-3 to TRBJ2-7; D is undetermined. CDR1 ENHRY and CDR2 SYGVKD come from the germline V gene. This CDR3 region has 13 residues. The V gene lost 6 bases and the J gene lost 3 bases, with 12 bases spanning the gap. The CDR3 region is CAISDTTSYEQYF. CDR3 nucleotides: TGTGCCATCAGCGATACTACAAGCTACGAGCAGTACTTC.

With regard to this clonotype: This could be a read error, since a much larger clone is one nucleotide away. The chain uses TRBV5-1 and TRBJ1-2; TRBD1 might be the D (5 bases). The CDR3 is 14 amino acids. Germline CDR1 SGHRS, CDR2 YFSETQ. The CDR3 bases are TGCGCCAGCAGCTTGGGGGACCCTAACTATGGCTACGCCTTC. This gives the protein CASSLGDPNYGYAF.

Comment on this clonotype: This is likely a read error, given that the CDR3 carries no conserved phenylalanine or tryptophan at its end. J is TRBJ2-7 and V is TRBV4-1; TRBD1 agrees at 9 bases. V trimming: 1 base; J trimming: 7 bases; junction bases outside the gene matches: 8. This CDR3 has 15 amino acids. Germline values: CDR1 MGHRA, CDR2 YSYEKL. In nucleotides, the CDR3 is TGCGCCAGCAGCCAAGGTATGACAGGGGGGTATGAGCAGTACTCC. It is translated as CASSQGMTGGYEQYS.

In this sample, this clonotype turned up many times. This rearrangement joins TRBV27 to TRBJ2-3; D not resolved. The CDR3 sequence is 13 residues long. Trimming pared 1 base from V and 2 bases from J, leaving 4 bases between. The V gene's germline CDR1 is MNHEY and CDR2 SMNVEV (reference sequence). Here the CDR3 DNA reads TGTGCCAGCAGTTTATGGCACACAGATACGCAGTATTTT. Translated: CASSLWHTDTQYF.